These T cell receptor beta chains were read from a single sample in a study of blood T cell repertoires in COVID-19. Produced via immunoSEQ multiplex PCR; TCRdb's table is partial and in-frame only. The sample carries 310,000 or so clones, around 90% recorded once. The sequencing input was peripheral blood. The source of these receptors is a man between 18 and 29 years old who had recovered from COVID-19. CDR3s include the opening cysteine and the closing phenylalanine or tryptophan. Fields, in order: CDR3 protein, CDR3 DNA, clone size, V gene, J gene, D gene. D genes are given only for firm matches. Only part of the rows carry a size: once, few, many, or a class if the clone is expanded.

CDR3: CASSLGVALYEQYF
DNA: TGTGCCAGCAGCCTCGGTGTAGCGCTCTACGAGCAGTACTTC
size: .
V: TRBV3-1/TRBV3-2
J: TRBJ2-7
D: .

CDR3: CASRNTGSTEAFF
DNA: TGTGCCAGCAGAAATACAGGGTCCACTGAAGCTTTCTTT
size: .
V: TRBV12-3/TRBV12-4
J: TRBJ1-1
D: .

CDR3: CASSLGQGGGYTF
DNA: TGTGCCAGCAGTTTGGGACAGGGAGGAGGCTACACCTTC
size: few
V: TRBV7-2
J: TRBJ1-2
D: TRBD1

CDR3: CASSAWDRAQGNQPQHF
DNA: TGTGCCAGCAGCGCGTGGGACAGGGCCCAAGGGAATCAGCCCCAGCATTTT
size: .
V: TRBV5-6
J: TRBJ1-5
D: TRBD1

CDR3: CASTVGDTDNSPLHF
DNA: TGTGCCAGCACCGTCGGGGACACAGATAATTCACCCCTCCACTTT
size: .
V: TRBV2
J: TRBJ1-6
D: .

CDR3: CASREGTSYGYTF
DNA: TGTGCCAGTAGAGAGGGCACTTCCTATGGCTACACCTTC
size: .
V: TRBV19
J: TRBJ1-2
D: .

CDR3: CSVARDTSSYEQYF
DNA: TGCAGCGTTGCCCGGGACACGAGCTCCTACGAGCAGTACTTC
size: .
V: TRBV29-1
J: TRBJ2-7
D: .

CDR3: CASSSYNGGGSEQFF
DNA: TGTGCCAGCAGCTCATATAACGGCGGGGGCTCTGAGCAGTTCTTC
size: .
V: TRBV9
J: TRBJ2-1
D: .

CDR3: CASSQTDRATYEQYF
DNA: TGCGCCAGCAGCCAGACCGACAGGGCGACCTACGAGCAGTACTTC
size: .
V: TRBV4-3
J: TRBJ2-7
D: TRBD1

CDR3: CASSLQGGTSLYEQYF
DNA: TGTGCCAGCAGCTTACAGGGAGGGACTAGCCTCTACGAGCAGTACTTC
size: .
V: TRBV7-3
J: TRBJ2-7
D: TRBD2

CDR3: CASSDGSGTGFYEQYF
DNA: TGTGCCAGCAGTGATGGATCCGGGACAGGATTTTACGAGCAGTACTTC
size: once
V: TRBV6-1
J: TRBJ2-7
D: TRBD1

CDR3: CASSSSPRSTDTQYF
DNA: TGTGCCAGCAGCTCCTCCCCCAGATCTACAGATACGCAGTATTTT
size: .
V: TRBV7-2
J: TRBJ2-3
D: .

CDR3: CASSPAGSIQYF
DNA: TGTGCCAGCAGCCCCGCAGGATCTATTCAGTACTTC
size: .
V: TRBV7-8
J: TRBJ2-4
D: .

CDR3: CASSPNTGAAQPQHF
DNA: TGTGCCAGCTCACCAAACACAGGGGCAGCTCAGCCCCAGCATTTT
size: .
V: TRBV18
J: TRBJ1-5
D: TRBD1

CDR3: CASSQQDGLAGEDTQYF
DNA: TGCGCCAGCAGCCAACAAGATGGACTAGCGGGGGAAGATACGCAGTATTTT
size: .
V: TRBV4-1
J: TRBJ2-3
D: TRBD2

CDR3: CASSLQGGPDTQYF
DNA: TGTGCCAGCAGCCTACAGGGAGGGCCAGATACGCAGTATTTT
size: .
V: TRBV7-2
J: TRBJ2-3
D: .

CDR3: CASSPGGSVQETQYF
DNA: TGTGCCAGCAGCCCAGGGGGCTCGGTACAAGAGACCCAGTACTTC
size: .
V: TRBV5-6
J: TRBJ2-5
D: TRBD1

CDR3: CASSLEVSGYTGELFF
DNA: TGTGCCAGCAGCTTGGAGGTGTCGGGTTACACCGGGGAGCTGTTTTTT
size: few
V: TRBV5-4
J: TRBJ2-2
D: .

CDR3: CASSTGLAGGNEQFF
DNA: TGTGCCAGTAGTACCGGACTAGCGGGGGGCAATGAGCAGTTCTTC
size: .
V: TRBV19
J: TRBJ2-1
D: TRBD2

CDR3: CASSRRDRGGEQYF
DNA: TGTGCCAGCTCTCGCCGGGACAGGGGGGGGGAGCAGTACTTC
size: .
V: TRBV18
J: TRBJ2-7
D: TRBD1

CDR3: CATLEPSRGSANYGYTF
DNA: TGTGCCACCCTGGAACCGAGCAGGGGGAGTGCTAACTATGGCTACACCTTC
size: once
V: TRBV10-3
J: TRBJ1-2
D: TRBD1

CDR3: CASSLGGGSYGYTF
DNA: TGTGCCAGCAGTTTAGGAGGGGGCTCCTATGGCTACACCTTC
size: .
V: TRBV28
J: TRBJ1-2
D: TRBD1

CDR3: CASRGHRNQPQHF
DNA: TGTGCCAGTAGGGGACACCGCAATCAGCCCCAGCATTTT
size: .
V: TRBV19
J: TRBJ1-5
D: .

CDR3: CASSYDPGQGAYEQYF
DNA: TGTGCCAGCAGTTACGACCCGGGACAGGGGGCCTACGAGCAGTACTTC
size: .
V: TRBV6-5
J: TRBJ2-7
D: TRBD1

CDR3: CASSPRQFNYGYTF
DNA: TGTGCCAGCAGTCCCCGACAGTTCAACTATGGCTACACCTTC
size: .
V: TRBV6-5
J: TRBJ1-2
D: .

CDR3: CASGETYEAFF
DNA: TGTGCTAGTGGGGAGACTTATGAAGCTTTCTTT
size: .
V: TRBV12-5
J: TRBJ1-1
D: .

CDR3: CASSIAGTGGQPQHF
DNA: TGTGCCAGTAGTATAGCCGGGACAGGGGGGCAGCCCCAGCATTTT
size: .
V: TRBV19
J: TRBJ1-5
D: TRBD1

CDR3: CASSQPQGRDRPYEQYF
DNA: TGCGCCAGCAGCCAACCTCAAGGGAGGGATCGGCCCTACGAGCAGTACTTC
size: once
V: TRBV4-1
J: TRBJ2-7
D: TRBD2

CDR3: CASSPTSTGDIGYTF
DNA: TGTGCCAGCTCACCAACCTCGACAGGGGACATTGGCTACACCTTC
size: .
V: TRBV18
J: TRBJ1-2
D: TRBD1

CDR3: CASSLLENRGYTF
DNA: TGTGCCAGTAGTCTATTGGAGAACCGAGGCTACACCTTC
size: .
V: TRBV19
J: TRBJ1-2
D: .

CDR3: CASNRDRGSPLHF
DNA: TGTGCCAGTAACCGGGACAGGGGATCACCCCTCCACTTT
size: .
V: TRBV19
J: TRBJ1-6
D: TRBD1

CDR3: CASSPWTSGGGYEQYF
DNA: TGTGCCAGCAGTCCGTGGACTAGCGGGGGGGGGTACGAGCAGTACTTC
size: .
V: TRBV27
J: TRBJ2-7
D: TRBD2

CDR3: CASSPSRAGNTIYF
DNA: TGTGCCAGCTCACCTTCGAGGGCAGGAAACACCATATATTTT
size: .
V: TRBV18
J: TRBJ1-3
D: .

CDR3: CASSAAGTGELFF
DNA: TGTGCCAGCAGCGCAGCAGGGACCGGGGAGCTGTTTTTT
size: few
V: TRBV7-9
J: TRBJ2-2
D: .

CDR3: CASSLTARDTQYF
DNA: TGTGCCAGTAGTCTAACAGCAAGAGATACGCAGTATTTT
size: .
V: TRBV19
J: TRBJ2-3
D: .

CDR3: CASSFGLAGGNEQFF
DNA: TGTGCCAGCAGCTTTGGACTAGCGGGAGGTAATGAGCAGTTCTTC
size: .
V: TRBV3-1/TRBV3-2
J: TRBJ2-1
D: TRBD2

CDR3: CAWSVPARGYYNSPLHF
DNA: TGTGCCTGGAGTGTACCGGCCCGAGGGTATTATAATTCACCCCTCCACTTT
size: once
V: TRBV30
J: TRBJ1-6
D: .

CDR3: CASRRDRGTDTQYF
DNA: TGTGCCAGCAGGAGGGACAGGGGCACAGATACGCAGTATTTT
size: .
V: TRBV6-5
J: TRBJ2-3
D: TRBD1

CDR3: CASSQALAGGLEQYF
DNA: TGCGCCAGCAGCCAAGCACTAGCGGGGGGCCTCGAGCAGTACTTC
size: .
V: TRBV4-3
J: TRBJ2-7
D: TRBD2

CDR3: CASSQGEANYGYTF
DNA: TGTGCCAGCAGCCAAGGCGAGGCTAACTATGGCTACACCTTC
size: .
V: TRBV3-1/TRBV3-2
J: TRBJ1-2
D: .

CDR3: CASSPNWTGELFF
DNA: TGCGCCAGCAGCCCAAACTGGACCGGGGAGCTGTTTTTT
size: .
V: TRBV5-1
J: TRBJ2-2
D: .

CDR3: CASSLASSGGSADTQYF
DNA: TGTGCCAGCAGCTTAGCTTCTAGCGGTGGGTCCGCAGATACGCAGTATTTT
size: once
V: TRBV7-2
J: TRBJ2-3
D: TRBD2

CDR3: CASETGQAFF
DNA: TGTGCCAGCGAAACGGGACAGGCTTTCTTT
size: .
V: TRBV6-5
J: TRBJ1-1
D: TRBD1

CDR3: CASSHPGELYTF
DNA: TGTGCCAGCAGTCACCCAGGGGAACTCTACACCTTC
size: .
V: TRBV27
J: TRBJ1-2
D: .

CDR3: CASSDTGTSGVISYEQYF
DNA: TGTGCCAGCAGTGACACCGGGACTAGCGGCGTCATCTCCTACGAGCAGTACTTC
size: .
V: TRBV6-1
J: TRBJ2-7
D: TRBD2

CDR3: CASSQDWQGAYNQPQHF
DNA: TGTGCCAGCAGCCAAGATTGGCAGGGGGCTTACAATCAGCCCCAGCATTTT
size: .
V: TRBV4-2
J: TRBJ1-5
D: TRBD1

CDR3: CASNLDRVTYEQYF
DNA: TGTGCCAGCAATCTGGACAGGGTCACCTACGAGCAGTACTTC
size: .
V: TRBV2
J: TRBJ2-7
D: TRBD1

CDR3: CASSPLGTVNSPLHF
DNA: TGTGCCAGCTCACCCCTCGGGACAGTTAATTCACCCCTCCACTTT
size: .
V: TRBV18
J: TRBJ1-6
D: TRBD1

CDR3: CASRTALNSPLHF
DNA: TGCGCCAGCCGGACAGCCCTTAATTCACCCCTCCACTTT
size: .
V: TRBV5-1
J: TRBJ1-6
D: .